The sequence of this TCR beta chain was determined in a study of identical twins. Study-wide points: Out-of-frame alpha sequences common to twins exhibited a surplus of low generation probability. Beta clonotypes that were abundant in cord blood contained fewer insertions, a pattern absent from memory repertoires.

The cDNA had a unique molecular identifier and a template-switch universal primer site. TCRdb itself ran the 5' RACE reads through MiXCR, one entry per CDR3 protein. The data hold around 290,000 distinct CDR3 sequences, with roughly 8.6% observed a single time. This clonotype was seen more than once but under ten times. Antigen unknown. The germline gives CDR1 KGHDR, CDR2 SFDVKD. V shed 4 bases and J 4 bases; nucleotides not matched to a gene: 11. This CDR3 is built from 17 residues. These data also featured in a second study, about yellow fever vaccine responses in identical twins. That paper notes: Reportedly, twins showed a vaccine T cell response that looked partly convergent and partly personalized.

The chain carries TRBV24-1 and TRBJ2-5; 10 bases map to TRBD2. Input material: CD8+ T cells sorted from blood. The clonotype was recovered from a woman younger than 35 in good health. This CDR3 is CATSDPGVAGGGETQYF. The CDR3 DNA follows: TGTGCCACCAGTGACCCCGGGGTAGCGGGAGGTGGAGAGACCCAGTACTTC.